Following are 25 T cell receptor beta chains from one sample sequenced in a study of blood T cells in healthy people across ages. PCR was performed a second time for about 7 to 11 cycles using a sample-barcoded 5' primer and a J-beta primer mix. TCRdb passed the 5' RACE reads through MiXCR, listing each CDR3 protein once. Among about 800,000 distinct CDR3 sequences listed, roughly 25% were seen once. This sample was also put to use in a study of T cells of mothers and their children.

Sequenced input: blood. The receptors were sampled from a boy aged 5-17 years in good health.

This clonotype has more than one count but fewer than ten. The genes are TRBV7-9 and TRBJ2-5; no clear D gene. The CDR3 is 10 amino acids. Germline-derived CDR1 and CDR2 are SEHNR and FQNEAQ (reference sequence). V lost 5 bases and J lost 7, with 5 bases in between. The CDR3: CASSDGTQYF. CDR3 in DNA: TGTGCCAGCAGCGATGGGACCCAGTACTTC.

The J gene is TRBJ2-7, the V gene TRBV7-8, with D maybe TRBD2 (5 bases). This CDR3 comprises 14 residues. Trimming took off 5 bases at V and 3 bases at J, with 14 bases between the two ends. Germline lookup yields CDR1 SGHVS and CDR2 FQNEAQ. CDR3 amino acids: CASSPIEGRYEQYF. CDR3 coding DNA: TGTGCCAGCAGCCCCATTGAGGGCCGCTACGAGCAGTACTTC.

The CDR3 sequence is CASSWDSGETQYF. The DNA for the CDR3 is TGTGCCAGCAGCTGGGACAGCGGAGAGACCCAGTACTTC. The chain joins TRBV7-2 to TRBJ2-5; 7 bases are shared with TRBD1. CDR3 size: 13 residues. Germline-derived CDR1 and CDR2 are SGHTA and FQGNSA. Trimming took 4 bases from V and 4 from J; bases not matched to a gene: 3.

The CDR3 DNA reads as TGCAGTGCTGGGCAGGGGGCCCCTTCTTACGAGCAGTACTTC. It encodes CSAGQGAPSYEQYF. This sequence joins TRBV20-1 and TRBJ2-5; 8 nucleotides align to TRBD1. The end of the DNA aligns better with TRBJ2-7, so the J call may be wrong. The germline gives CDR1 DFQATT, CDR2 SNEGSKA (reference sequence). The CDR3 is 14 amino acids.

The genes are TRBV6-1 and TRBJ1-1, with D possibly matching TRBD1 (5 bases). CDR1 and CDR2 (germline): MNHNS, SASEGT. V gave up 2 bases and J gave up 6 bases, with 16 bases separating them. The CDR3 covers 15 residues. The CDR3 reads CASSEIRGVGAEAFF. The CDR3 nucleotides read TGTGCCAGCAGTGAAATTCGAGGGGTCGGGGCTGAAGCTTTCTTT.

This clonotype was seen a few times. V gene TRBV29-1 combines with J gene TRBJ2-7; 7 nucleotides agree with TRBD2. V shed 1 base and J 2 bases; nucleotides not matched to a gene: 8. The CDR3 runs to 15 residues. Germline CDR1 SQVTM, CDR2 ANQGSEA. The CDR3 DNA is TGCAGCGTTGAAGGTCTGGCTAGCGGACCCTACGAGCAGTACTTC. Translating it yields CSVEGLASGPYEQYF.

This sequence joins TRBV4-1 and TRBJ2-1, with 9 positions matching TRBD1. V shed 3 bases, J shed 7 bases, and the junction held 7 bases outside the gene matches. CDR1 is MGHRA, CDR2 YSYEKL, per germline. CDR3 length equals 15 residues. The CDR3 sequence: CASSQGQGMRNEQFF. The CDR3 coding sequence is TGCGCCAGCAGCCAGGGACAGGGAATGAGGAATGAGCAGTTCTTC.

CDR3 bases: TGCAGTGCTAGAAGGGGTTTCCTGAGCTCCTACAATGAGCAGTTCTTC. Translated: CSARRGFLSSYNEQFF. V and J are TRBV20-1 and TRBJ2-1, with a weak D call TRBD1 (5 bases). CDR3 length: 16 amino acids. The V gene's germline CDR1 is DFQATT and CDR2 SNEGSKA (reference sequence). Between the trimmed V and J ends, which lost 2 bases and 0 bases, there was a span of 14 bases.

The rearrangement joins TRBV5-1 to TRBJ2-5, with 7 bases lining up with TRBD2. The last part of the DNA fits TRBJ2-1 better; the J call may be wrong. Germline V CDR1 and CDR2: SGHRS, YFSETQ. The CDR3 covers 16 residues. This chain's CDR3 is CASSFRGGGYVREQFF. CDR3 nucleotides: TGCGCCAGCAGCTTCCGAGGCGGGGGATACGTCAGGGAGCAGTTCTTC.

This clonotype was picked up a small number of times. This sequence joins TRBV12-3 or TRBV12-4 and TRBJ2-5; perhaps D is TRBD1 or TRBD2 (6 bases each). The CDR3 runs 13 residues. V was pared by 9 bases and J by 5 bases, with 16 bases between. Here the CDR3 reads CASQGGSGETQYF. The CDR3 nucleotides are TGTGCCAGTCAAGGGGGGTCGGGGGAGACCCAGTACTTC.

The chain is built from TRBV28 and TRBJ1-1; no firm D call. V was trimmed by 6 bases and J by 10 bases, leaving 18 bases between them. This CDR3 is built from 13 residues. Germline V gene lookup returns CDR1 MDHEN and CDR2 SYDVKM. Written as DNA, the CDR3 is TGTGCCAGCAGGGTAGCCCTAGGAAAGGGAGCTTTCTTT. Translated, it gives CASRVALGKGAFF.

This clonotype was counted between two and nine times. The chain combines TRBV28 with TRBJ2-5, with D perhaps given as TRBD1 or TRBD2 (7 bases each). The J call is in doubt because the DNA end fits TRBJ2-7 better. Germline CDR1 is MDHEN and CDR2 is SYDVKM. This CDR3 spans 15 amino acids. The CDR3 is CASRPGGQAAYEQYF. Written as DNA, the CDR3 is TGTGCCAGCAGACCGGGAGGACAGGCTGCTTACGAGCAGTACTTC.

The chain is built from TRBV12-3 or TRBV12-4 and TRBJ2-7, with 9 bases lining up with TRBD1. There are 15 residues in the CDR3. Losses at the gene ends were 3 bases for V and 6 bases for J; bases not matched to a gene: 9. The CDR3 DNA follows: TGTGCCAGCAGTTTTGGGGACAGGGAGACTTCCGAGCAGTACTTC. Protein: CASSFGDRETSEQYF.

The chain couples TRBV20-1 to TRBJ2-1, with 7 positions matching TRBD2. V trimming: 6 bases; J trimming: 3 bases; junction bases outside the gene matches: 5. The CDR3 loop spans 13 amino acids. Germline lookup yields CDR1 DFQATT and CDR2 SNEGSKA (reference sequence). Here the CDR3 reads CSAGGTYYNEQFF. CDR3 sequence (DNA): TGCAGTGCGGGGGGGACTTACTACAATGAGCAGTTCTTC.

The chain links TRBV7-2 to TRBJ1-1; D is undetermined. Per germline, CDR1 SGHTA and CDR2 FQGNSA. Trimming took 5 bases from V and 6 from J, leaving 7 bases between them. The CDR3 is 11 amino acids. CDR3: CASSHEAEAFF. The CDR3 DNA reads TGTGCCAGCAGCCATGAGGCTGAAGCTTTCTTT.

The chain carries TRBV28 and TRBJ2-5; either TRBD1 or TRBD2 may fit D (5 bases each). This CDR3 is built from 16 residues. The germline V and J ends were trimmed by 6 bases and 5 bases, with 22 bases remaining between them. Per the germline V gene, CDR1 is MDHEN and CDR2 is SYDVKM. CDR3 amino acids: CASSPAARQWGETQYF. The CDR3 DNA reads TGTGCCAGCAGCCCGGCCGCCCGTCAATGGGGGGAGACCCAGTACTTC.

CDR3 nucleotides: TGCGCCAGCAGCGAGGGCCCCTCCTACGAGCAGTACTTC. Residues: CASSEGPSYEQYF. The chain employs TRBV5-1 and TRBJ2-7; weak D call: TRBD2 (5 bases). Looked up from germline, CDR1 is SGHRS and CDR2 is YFSETQ. V was pared by 4 bases and J by 0 bases, with 8 bases between. The CDR3 spans 13 residues.

The chain carries TRBV20-1 and TRBJ1-4; D is perhaps TRBD1 (5 bases). With 6 bases removed from V and 8 bases from J, the gap between germline ends came to 19 bases. Germline CDR1 and CDR2: DFQATT and SNEGSKA (reference sequence). The CDR3 totals 14 residues. CDR3 in amino acids: CSARRSPEGEKLFF. In DNA form, the CDR3 reads TGCAGTGCAAGACGGTCGCCGGAGGGGGAAAAACTGTTTTTT.

This chain uses TRBV6-6 with TRBJ1-2, with D perhaps TRBD1 (5 bases). Trimming stripped 7 bases from V and 6 bases from J, with 15 bases between. Per germline, CDR1 MNHNY and CDR2 SVGAGI (reference sequence). The CDR3 spans 13 residues. This chain's CDR3 is CASTPGRGDGYTF. The CDR3 bases are TGTGCCAGCACCCCCGGAAGGGGAGATGGCTACACCTTC.

V usage is TRBV4-3 and J usage is TRBJ1-4; D perhaps matches TRBD1 (5 bases). Germline lookup yields CDR1 LGHNA and CDR2 YSLEER. The V end was cut by 4 bases, the J end by 8 bases, with 17 bases between. CDR3 length: 15 residues. CDR3: CASSRGGGSTEKLFF. In nucleotides, the CDR3 is TGCGCCAGCAGCCGTGGTGGGGGTAGTACGGAAAAACTGTTTTTT.

This clonotype was picked up a small number of times. The rearrangement joins TRBV7-9 to TRBJ2-3, with D perhaps TRBD1 (5 bases). The V gene's germline CDR1 is SEHNR and CDR2 FQNEAQ (reference sequence). The CDR3 spans 14 residues. V was shortened by 3 bases and J by 4 bases, with 11 bases between the two germline ends. CDR3 in DNA: TGTGCCAGCAGCTTGGACAATTCCGCAGATACGCAGTATTTT. Translated: CASSLDNSADTQYF.

The rearrangement uses TRBV27 and TRBJ2-2; D is perhaps TRBD1 (6 bases). This CDR3 is 14 amino acids long. Looked up from germline, CDR1 is MNHEY and CDR2 is SMNVEV (reference sequence). Trimming took off 4 bases at V and 5 bases at J, with 11 bases between the two ends. The CDR3, as DNA: TGTGCCAGCAGTTCGGGACACTTAACCGGGGAGCTGTTTTTT. Residues: CASSSGHLTGELFF.

Only a few counts were recorded for this clonotype. In DNA form, the CDR3 reads TGTGCCAGCAGTTACCGGACAGGGAGTGAAAAACTGTTTTTT. Translating it yields CASSYRTGSEKLFF. The V and J genes are TRBV6-5 and TRBJ1-4; 8 bases are a match to TRBD1. V gave up 2 bases and J gave up 7 bases; unmatched junction bases: 3. The CDR3 loop spans 14 amino acids. CDR1 and CDR2 from the germline V gene are MNHEY and SVGAGI.

This clonotype showed up just a few times. The V call is TRBV24-1, the J call TRBJ1-2, with 8 bases that match TRBD1. This CDR3 has 16 residues. With 4 bases clipped from V and 4 bases from J, the junction kept 10 bases outside the gene matches. The germline V gene encodes CDR1 KGHDR and CDR2 SFDVKD. CDR3 loop: CATSDQTGQGIYGYTF. Here the CDR3 DNA reads TGTGCCACCAGTGACCAAACTGGACAGGGAATCTATGGCTACACCTTC.

The rearrangement uses TRBV28 and TRBJ1-2; TRBD1 might be the D (5 bases). V lost 7 bases and J 5 bases, leaving 14 bases between the germline ends. The germline gives CDR1 MDHEN, CDR2 SYDVKM. The CDR3 length is 13 residues. Written as DNA, the CDR3 is TGTGCCAGCACCCAGGGAGGTGGATATGGCTACACCTTC. It encodes CASTQGGGYGYTF.